This T cell receptor beta chain was found in a study of identical twins. Study-level results: Out-of-frame beta sequences exhibited a weaker degree of excess twin sharing.

CDR3 length equals 18 residues. Trimming took off 4 bases at V and 0 bases at J, with 18 bases between the two ends. Germline V gives CDR1 MGHRA, CDR2 YSYEKL. TCRdb redid the calling of the 5' RACE reads with MiXCR, one entry per CDR3 protein. The sample yields approximately 680,000 distinct CDR3 sequences, roughly 7.1% seen once. On this clonotype: Its target is not known.

This same sample was also taken into another study, of yellow fever vaccine responses in identical twins. From that paper: The T cell response to vaccination in identical twins was reportedly partly convergent and partly personalized.

The chain uses TRBV4-1 and TRBJ1-4; D gene ambiguous. The sample was PBMCs. The source is a woman between 18 and 29 years old in good health. The CDR3 loop is CASSRLAGTGPTNEKLFF. The CDR3 DNA is TGCGCCAGCAGCCGACTAGCGGGAACGGGCCCAACTAATGAAAAACTGTTTTTT.